This T cell receptor beta chain was obtained from a study of STAT5B mutations in CD4+ large granular lymphocyte leukemia. Remarks on this clone: Antigen: not known.

Study-wide findings and caveats: Main leukemic clonotypes were patient-specific, but roughly 26% appeared at low frequency elsewhere. TRBV06-family usage was enriched in top patient clones (8/27) versus controls (2/35).

V shed 1 base, J shed 6 bases, and the junction held 6 bases outside the gene matches. Germline CDR1 reads SGHDN; CDR2 reads FVKESK. The CDR3 contains 14 residues. Generated by immunoSEQ multiplex PCR, the TCRdb table keeps only in-frame clones and is missing some. This sample has 30,000 or so clones, with around 78% found just once. This TCR was sampled from a human donor in good health. Sequenced material: CD4+ T cells from blood buffy coats. The rearrangement links TRBV14 to TRBJ2-7, with 7 bases matching TRBD2. The CDR3 reads CASSQGTGGSEQYF. The CDR3 nucleotides read TGTGCCAGCAGCCAAGGCACGGGAGGCTCCGAGCAGTACTTC.